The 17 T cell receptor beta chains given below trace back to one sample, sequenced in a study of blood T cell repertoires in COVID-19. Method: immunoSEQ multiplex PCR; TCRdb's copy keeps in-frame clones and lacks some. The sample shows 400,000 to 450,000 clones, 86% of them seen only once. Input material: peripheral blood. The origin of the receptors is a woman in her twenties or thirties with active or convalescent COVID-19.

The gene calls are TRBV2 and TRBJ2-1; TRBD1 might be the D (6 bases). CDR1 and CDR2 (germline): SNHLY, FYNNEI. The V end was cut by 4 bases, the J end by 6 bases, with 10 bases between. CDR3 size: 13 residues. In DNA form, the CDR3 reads TGTGCCAGCAGTGCGACAGGAGGCAATGAGCAGTTCTTC. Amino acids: CASSATGGNEQFF.

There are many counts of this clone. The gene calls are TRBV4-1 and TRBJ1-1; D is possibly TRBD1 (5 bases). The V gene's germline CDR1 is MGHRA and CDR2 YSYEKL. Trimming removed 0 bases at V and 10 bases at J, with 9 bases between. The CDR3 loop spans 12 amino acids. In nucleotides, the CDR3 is TGCGCCAGCAGCCAAGACAGGGTGGTAGCTTTCTTT. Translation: CASSQDRVVAFF.

Written as DNA, the CDR3 is TGTGCCAGCAGCCTACAGGGTCAGGGTTCACCCCTCCACTTT. Protein sequence: CASSLQGQGSPLHF. The V gene is TRBV7-2, the J gene TRBJ1-6; tentative D call: TRBD1 (6 bases). Germline CDR1 is SGHTA and CDR2 is FQGNSA. V was clipped by 5 bases and J by 9 bases, with 14 bases between them. The CDR3 has 14 residues.

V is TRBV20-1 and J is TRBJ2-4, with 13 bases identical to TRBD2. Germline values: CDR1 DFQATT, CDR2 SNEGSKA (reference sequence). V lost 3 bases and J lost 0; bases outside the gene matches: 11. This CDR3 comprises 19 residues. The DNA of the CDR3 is TGCAGTGCTAGTTATACTAGCGGGGGGGTTGTACTAGCCAAAAACATTCAGTACTTC. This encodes CSASYTSGGVVLAKNIQYF.

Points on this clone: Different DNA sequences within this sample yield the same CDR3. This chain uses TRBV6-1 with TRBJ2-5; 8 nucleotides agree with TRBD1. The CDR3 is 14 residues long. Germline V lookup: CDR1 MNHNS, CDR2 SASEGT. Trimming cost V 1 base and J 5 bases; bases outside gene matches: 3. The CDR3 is CASSEGTGQETQYF. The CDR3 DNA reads TGTGCCAGCAGTGAAGGGACAGGGCAGGAGACCCAGTACTTC.

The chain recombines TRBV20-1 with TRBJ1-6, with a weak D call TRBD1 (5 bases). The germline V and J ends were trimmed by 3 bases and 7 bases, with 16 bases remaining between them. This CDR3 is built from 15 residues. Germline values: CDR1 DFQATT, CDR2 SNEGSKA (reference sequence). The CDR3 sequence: CSASLMGGGNSPLHF. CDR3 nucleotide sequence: TGCAGTGCTAGTTTAATGGGGGGTGGAAATTCACCCCTCCACTTT.

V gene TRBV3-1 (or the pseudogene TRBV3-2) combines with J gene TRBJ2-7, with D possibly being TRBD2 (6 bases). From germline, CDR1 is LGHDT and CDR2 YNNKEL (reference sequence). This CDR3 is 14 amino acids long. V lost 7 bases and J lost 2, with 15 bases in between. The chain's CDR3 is CASTSAGLPYEQYF. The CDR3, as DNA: TGTGCCAGCACCTCAGCCGGACTACCCTACGAGCAGTACTTC.

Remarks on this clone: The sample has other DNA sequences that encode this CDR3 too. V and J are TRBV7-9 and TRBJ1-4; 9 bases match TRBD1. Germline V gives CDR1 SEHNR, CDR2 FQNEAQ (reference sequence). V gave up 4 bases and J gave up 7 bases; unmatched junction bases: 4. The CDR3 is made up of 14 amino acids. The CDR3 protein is CASSSGQGGEKLFF. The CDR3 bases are TGTGCCAGCAGCTCGGGACAGGGAGGTGAAAAACTGTTTTTT.

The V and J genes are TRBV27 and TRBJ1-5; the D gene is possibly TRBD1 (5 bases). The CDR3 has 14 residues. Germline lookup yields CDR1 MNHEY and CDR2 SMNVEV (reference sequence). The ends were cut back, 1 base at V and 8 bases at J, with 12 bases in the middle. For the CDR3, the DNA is TGTGCCAGCAGTTTATTGGGGGGATCAAAGCCCCAGCATTTT. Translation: CASSLLGGSKPQHF.

CDR3 sequence: CASSFSAASSYNEQFF. DNA of the CDR3: TGTGCCAGCAGCTTCTCGGCGGCCAGCTCCTACAATGAGCAGTTCTTC. The chain recombines TRBV13 with TRBJ2-1; D gene ambiguous. CDR3 size: 16 residues. With 3 bases removed from V and 0 bases from J, the gap between germline ends came to 12 bases. The V gene's germline CDR1 is PRHDT and CDR2 FYEKMQ (reference sequence).

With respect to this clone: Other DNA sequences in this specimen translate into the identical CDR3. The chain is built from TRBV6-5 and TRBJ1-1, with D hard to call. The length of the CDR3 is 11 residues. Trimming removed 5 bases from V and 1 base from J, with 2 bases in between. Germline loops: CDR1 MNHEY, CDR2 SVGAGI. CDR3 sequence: CASSRNTEAFF. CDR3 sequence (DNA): TGTGCCAGCAGTCGGAACACTGAAGCTTTCTTT.

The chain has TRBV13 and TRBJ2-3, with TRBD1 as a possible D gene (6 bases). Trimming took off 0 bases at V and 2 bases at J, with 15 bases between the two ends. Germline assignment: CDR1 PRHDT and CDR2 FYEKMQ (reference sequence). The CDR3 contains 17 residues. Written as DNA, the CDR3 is TGTGCCAGCAGCTTAGGCCCGCTAGGGGGAGTCACAGATACGCAGTATTTT. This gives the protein CASSLGPLGGVTDTQYF.

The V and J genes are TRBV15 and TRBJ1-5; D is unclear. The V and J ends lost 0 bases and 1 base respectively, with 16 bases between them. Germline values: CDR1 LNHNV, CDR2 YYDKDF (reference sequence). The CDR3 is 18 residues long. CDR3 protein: CATSRDLLGEPSNQPQHF. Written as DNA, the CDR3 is TGTGCCACCAGCAGAGATCTGCTGGGCGAACCGAGCAATCAGCCCCAGCATTTT.

CDR3 region: CASSPTGKEQFF. In DNA form, the CDR3 reads TGTGCCAGCTCACCGACAGGGAAGGAGCAGTTCTTC. The V and J genes are TRBV18 and TRBJ2-1; 7 bases are a match to TRBD1. The CDR3 contains 12 residues. V lost 3 bases to trimming and J lost 10 bases; unmatched junction nucleotides: 3. CDR1 KGHSH and CDR2 LQKENI come from the germline V gene.

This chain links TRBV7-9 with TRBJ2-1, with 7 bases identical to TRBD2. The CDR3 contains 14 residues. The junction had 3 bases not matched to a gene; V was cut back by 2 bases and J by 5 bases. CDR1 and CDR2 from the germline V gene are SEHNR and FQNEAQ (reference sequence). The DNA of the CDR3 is TGTGCCAGCAGCTTATACGCGGGAGACAATGAGCAGTTCTTC. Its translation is CASSLYAGDNEQFF.

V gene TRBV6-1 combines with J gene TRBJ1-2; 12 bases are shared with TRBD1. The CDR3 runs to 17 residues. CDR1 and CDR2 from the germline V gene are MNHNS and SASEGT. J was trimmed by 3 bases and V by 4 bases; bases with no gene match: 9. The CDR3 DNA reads TGTGCCAGCAGTGGGGGACAGGGGGCCACTTCTTACTATGGCTACACCTTC. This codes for CASSGGQGATSYYGYTF.

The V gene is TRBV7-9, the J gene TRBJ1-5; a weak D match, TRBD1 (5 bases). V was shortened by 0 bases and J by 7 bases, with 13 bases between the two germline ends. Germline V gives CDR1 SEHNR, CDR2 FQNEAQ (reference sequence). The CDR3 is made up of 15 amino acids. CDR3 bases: TGTGCCAGCAGCTTAGCGGGGGGGGTCAGACAGCCCCAGCATTTT. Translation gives CASSLAGGVRQPQHF.